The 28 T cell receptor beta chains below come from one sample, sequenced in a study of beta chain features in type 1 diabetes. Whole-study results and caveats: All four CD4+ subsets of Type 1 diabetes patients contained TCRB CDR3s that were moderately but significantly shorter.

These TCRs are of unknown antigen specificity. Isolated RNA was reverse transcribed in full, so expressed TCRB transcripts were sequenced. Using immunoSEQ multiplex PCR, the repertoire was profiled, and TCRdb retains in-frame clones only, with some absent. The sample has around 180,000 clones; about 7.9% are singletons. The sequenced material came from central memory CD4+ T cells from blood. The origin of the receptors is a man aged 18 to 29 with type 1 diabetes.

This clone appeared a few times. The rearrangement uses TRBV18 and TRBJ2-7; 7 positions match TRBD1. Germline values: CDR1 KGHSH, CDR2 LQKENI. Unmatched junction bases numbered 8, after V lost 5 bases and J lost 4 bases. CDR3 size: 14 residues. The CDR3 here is CASSSTGDSYEQYF. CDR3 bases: TGTGCCAGCTCATCTACAGGGGATTCGTACGAGCAGTACTTC.

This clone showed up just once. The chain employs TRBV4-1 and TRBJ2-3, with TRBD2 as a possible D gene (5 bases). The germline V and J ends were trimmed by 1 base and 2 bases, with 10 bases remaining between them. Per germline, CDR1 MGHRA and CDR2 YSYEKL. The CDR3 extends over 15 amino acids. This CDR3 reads CASSQARDNTDTQYF. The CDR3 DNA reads TGCGCCAGCAGCCAAGCACGGGATAACACAGATACGCAGTATTTT.

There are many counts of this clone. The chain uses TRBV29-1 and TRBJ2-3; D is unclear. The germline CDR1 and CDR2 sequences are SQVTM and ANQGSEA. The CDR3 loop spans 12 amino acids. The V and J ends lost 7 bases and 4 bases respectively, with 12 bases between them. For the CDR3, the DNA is TGCAGCGCCGGAGATTGGGCAGATACGCAGTATTTT. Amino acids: CSAGDWADTQYF.

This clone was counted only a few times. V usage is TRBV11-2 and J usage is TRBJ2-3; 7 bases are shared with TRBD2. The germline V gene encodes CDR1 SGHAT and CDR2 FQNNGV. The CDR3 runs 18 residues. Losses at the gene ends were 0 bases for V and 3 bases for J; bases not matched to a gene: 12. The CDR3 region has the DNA TGTGCCAGCAGCTTAGATCGTTCAGGTGTCGGGGGGACAGATACGCAGTATTTT. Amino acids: CASSLDRSGVGGTDTQYF.

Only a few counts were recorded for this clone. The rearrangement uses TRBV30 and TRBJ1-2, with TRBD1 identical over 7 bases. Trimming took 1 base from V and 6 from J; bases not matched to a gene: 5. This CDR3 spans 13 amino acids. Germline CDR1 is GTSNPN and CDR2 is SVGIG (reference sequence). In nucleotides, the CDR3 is TGTGCCTGGAGTGCAGGGACAGATAATGGCTACACCTTC. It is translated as CAWSAGTDNGYTF.

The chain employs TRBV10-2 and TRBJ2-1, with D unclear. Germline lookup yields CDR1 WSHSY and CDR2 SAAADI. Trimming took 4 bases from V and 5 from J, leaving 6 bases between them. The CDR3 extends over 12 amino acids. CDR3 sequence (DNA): TGCGCCAGCAGTGGGCAGAACAATGAGCAGTTCTTC. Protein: CASSGQNNEQFF.

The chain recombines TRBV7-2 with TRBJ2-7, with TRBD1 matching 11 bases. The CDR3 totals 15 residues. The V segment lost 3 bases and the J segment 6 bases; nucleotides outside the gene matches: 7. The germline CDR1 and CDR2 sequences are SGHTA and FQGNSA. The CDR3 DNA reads TGTGCCAGCAGCTTTGGGGGACAGGGGGTTCTCGAGCAGTACTTC. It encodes CASSFGGQGVLEQYF.

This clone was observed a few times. CDR3: CASSQGGTQYF. CDR3 DNA: TGTGCCAGCAGCCAAGGCGGGACCCAGTACTTC. V gene TRBV7-9 combines with J gene TRBJ2-5; D gene uncertain. CDR3 length: 11 amino acids. Trimming cost V 5 bases and J 7 bases, with 8 bases left between them. The germline V gene has CDR1 SEHNR and CDR2 FQNEAQ (reference sequence).

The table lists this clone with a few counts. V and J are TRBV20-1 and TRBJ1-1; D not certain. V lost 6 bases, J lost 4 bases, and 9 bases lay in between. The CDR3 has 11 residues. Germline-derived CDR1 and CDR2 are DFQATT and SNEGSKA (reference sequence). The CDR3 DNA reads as TGCAGTGCCAGAAGACTCACTGAAGCTTTCTTT. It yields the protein CSARRLTEAFF.

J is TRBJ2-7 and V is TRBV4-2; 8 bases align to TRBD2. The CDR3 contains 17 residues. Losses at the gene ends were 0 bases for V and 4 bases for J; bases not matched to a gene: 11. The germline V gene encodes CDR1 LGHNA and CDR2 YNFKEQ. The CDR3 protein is CASSQDPSGSPPYEQYF. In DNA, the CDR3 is TGTGCCAGCAGCCAAGATCCGAGCGGGAGTCCGCCGTACGAGCAGTACTTC.

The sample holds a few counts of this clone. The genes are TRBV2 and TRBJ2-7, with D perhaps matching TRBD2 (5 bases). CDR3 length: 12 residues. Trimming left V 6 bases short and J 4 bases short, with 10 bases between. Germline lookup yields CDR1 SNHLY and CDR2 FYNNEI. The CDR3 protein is CASSSSGYEQYF. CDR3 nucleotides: TGTGCCAGCAGCTCATCGGGATACGAGCAGTACTTC.

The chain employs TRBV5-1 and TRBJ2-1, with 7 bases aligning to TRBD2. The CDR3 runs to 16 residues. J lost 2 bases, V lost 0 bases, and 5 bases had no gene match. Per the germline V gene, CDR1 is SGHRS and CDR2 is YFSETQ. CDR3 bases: TGCGCCAGCAGCTTGGTTACTAGCGATCCCTACAATGAGCAGTTCTTC. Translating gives CASSLVTSDPYNEQFF.

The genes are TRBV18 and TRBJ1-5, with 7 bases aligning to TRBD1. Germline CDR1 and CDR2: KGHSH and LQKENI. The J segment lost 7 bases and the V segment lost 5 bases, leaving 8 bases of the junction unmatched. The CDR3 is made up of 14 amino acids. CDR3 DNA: TGTGCCAGCTCAACGACAGGGAAACTACAGCCCCAGCATTTT. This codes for CASSTTGKLQPQHF.

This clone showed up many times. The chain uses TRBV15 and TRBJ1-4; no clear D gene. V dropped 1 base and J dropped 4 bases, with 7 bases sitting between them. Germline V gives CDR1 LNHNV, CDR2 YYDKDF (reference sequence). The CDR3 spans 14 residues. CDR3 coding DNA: TGTGCCACCAGCAGAGGGGGAGTTAATGAAAAACTGTTTTTT. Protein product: CATSRGGVNEKLFF.

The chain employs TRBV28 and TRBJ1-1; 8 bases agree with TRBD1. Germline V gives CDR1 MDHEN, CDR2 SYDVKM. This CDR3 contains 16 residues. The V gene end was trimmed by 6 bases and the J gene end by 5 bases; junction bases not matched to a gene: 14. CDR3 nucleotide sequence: TGTGCCAGCAGCCCTCAGGACAGGGAATTGTGGACTGAAGCTTTCTTT. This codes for CASSPQDRELWTEAFF.

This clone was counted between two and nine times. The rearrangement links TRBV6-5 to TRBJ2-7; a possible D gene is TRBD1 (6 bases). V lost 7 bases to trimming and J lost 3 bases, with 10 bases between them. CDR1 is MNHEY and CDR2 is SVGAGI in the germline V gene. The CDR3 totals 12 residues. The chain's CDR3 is CASTQTGYEQYF. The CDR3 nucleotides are TGTGCCAGCACTCAGACAGGCTACGAGCAGTACTTC.

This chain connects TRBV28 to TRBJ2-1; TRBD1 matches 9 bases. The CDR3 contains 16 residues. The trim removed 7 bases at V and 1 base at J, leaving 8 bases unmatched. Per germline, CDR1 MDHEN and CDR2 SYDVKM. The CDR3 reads CASNEGGTGSYNEQFF. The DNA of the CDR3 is TGTGCCAGCAACGAGGGCGGGACAGGGTCCTACAATGAGCAGTTCTTC.

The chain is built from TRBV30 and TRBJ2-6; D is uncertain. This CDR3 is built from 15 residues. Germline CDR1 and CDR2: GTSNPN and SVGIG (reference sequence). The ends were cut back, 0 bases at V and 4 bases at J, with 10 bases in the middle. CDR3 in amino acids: CAWSVLSSGANVLTF. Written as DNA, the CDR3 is TGTGCCTGGAGTGTTTTATCGTCCGGGGCCAACGTCCTGACTTTC.

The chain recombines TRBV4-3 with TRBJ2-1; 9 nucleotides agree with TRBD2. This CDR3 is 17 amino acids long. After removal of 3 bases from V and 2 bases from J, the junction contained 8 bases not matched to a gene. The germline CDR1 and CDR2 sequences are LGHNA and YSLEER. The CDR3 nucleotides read TGCGCCAGCAGCCAGGATCGCGGGGGGGCGCCCTACAATGAGCAGTTCTTC. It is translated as CASSQDRGGAPYNEQFF.

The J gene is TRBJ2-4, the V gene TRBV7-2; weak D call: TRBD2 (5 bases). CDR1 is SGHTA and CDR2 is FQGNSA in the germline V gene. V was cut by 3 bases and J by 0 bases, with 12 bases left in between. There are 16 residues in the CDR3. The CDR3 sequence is CASSLTTRLAKNIQYF. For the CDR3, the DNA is TGTGCCAGCAGCTTGACTACGAGGCTAGCCAAAAACATTCAGTACTTC.

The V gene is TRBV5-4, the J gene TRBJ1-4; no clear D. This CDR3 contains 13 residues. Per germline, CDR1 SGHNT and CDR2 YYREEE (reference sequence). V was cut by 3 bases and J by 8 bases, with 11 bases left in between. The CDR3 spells CASSSPGEEKLFF. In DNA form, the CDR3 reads TGTGCCAGCAGCTCCCCCGGAGAGGAAAAACTGTTTTTT.

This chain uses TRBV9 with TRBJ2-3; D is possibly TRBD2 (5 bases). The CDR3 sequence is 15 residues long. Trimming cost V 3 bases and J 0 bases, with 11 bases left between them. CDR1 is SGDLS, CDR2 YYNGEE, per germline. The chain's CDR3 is CASSATRGSTDTQYF. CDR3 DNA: TGTGCCAGCAGCGCGACCCGAGGGAGCACAGATACGCAGTATTTT.

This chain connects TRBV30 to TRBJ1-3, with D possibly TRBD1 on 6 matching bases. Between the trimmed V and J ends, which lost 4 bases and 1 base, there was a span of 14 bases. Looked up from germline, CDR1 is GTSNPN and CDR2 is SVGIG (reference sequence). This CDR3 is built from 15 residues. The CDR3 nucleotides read TGTGCCTGGATAACAGGAACAGGGTCTGGAAACACCATATATTTT. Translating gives CAWITGTGSGNTIYF.

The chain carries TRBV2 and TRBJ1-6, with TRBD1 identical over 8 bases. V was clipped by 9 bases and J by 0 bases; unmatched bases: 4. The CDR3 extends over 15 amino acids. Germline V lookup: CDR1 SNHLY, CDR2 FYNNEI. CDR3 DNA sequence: TGTGCCAGTGGGGACAGGAGCTCCTATAATTCACCCCTCCACTTT. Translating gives CASGDRSSYNSPLHF.

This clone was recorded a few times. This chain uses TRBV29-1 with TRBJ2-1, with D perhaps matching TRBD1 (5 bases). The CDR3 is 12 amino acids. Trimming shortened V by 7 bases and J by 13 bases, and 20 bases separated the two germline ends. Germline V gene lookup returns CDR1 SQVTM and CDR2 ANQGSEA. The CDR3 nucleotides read TGCAGCGGGCGCGAGGTGGCAGGGTTCCAGTTCTTC. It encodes CSGREVAGFQFF.

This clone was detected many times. CDR3 residues: CASSRSGANVLTF. CDR3 bases: TGTGCCAGCAGCCGGTCTGGGGCCAACGTCCTGACTTTC. The V and J genes are TRBV13 and TRBJ2-6; unclear D gene. V lost 5 bases to trimming and J lost 1 base, with 3 bases between them. Germline V gene data show CDR1 as PRHDT and CDR2 as FYEKMQ (reference sequence). The CDR3 has 13 amino acids.

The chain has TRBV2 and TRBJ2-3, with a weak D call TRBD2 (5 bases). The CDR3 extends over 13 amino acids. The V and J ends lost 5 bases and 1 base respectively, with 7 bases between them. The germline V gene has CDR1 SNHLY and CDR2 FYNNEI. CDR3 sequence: CASSRGRTDTQYF. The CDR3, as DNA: TGTGCCAGCAGTCGAGGGCGCACAGATACGCAGTATTTT.

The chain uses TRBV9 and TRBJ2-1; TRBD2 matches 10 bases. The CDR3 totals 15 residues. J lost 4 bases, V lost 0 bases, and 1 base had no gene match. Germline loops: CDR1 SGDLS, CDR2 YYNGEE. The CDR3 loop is CASSVGSGGYNEQFF. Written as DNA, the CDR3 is TGTGCCAGCAGCGTAGGTAGCGGGGGGTACAATGAGCAGTTCTTC.